This T cell receptor beta chain appears in the sequencing data of a study of blood T cell repertoires in COVID-19. Overall study context: Collection of acute and convalescent COVID-19 samples took place in the United States, Italy and Spain. Sources were T cells, B-cell-depleted T cells, or PBMCs; the material itself was cDNA or gDNA.

The table came from immunoSEQ multiplex PCR; TCRdb's copy has only in-frame clones and leaves some out. The repertoire holds over 130,000 clones, with approximately 86% as singletons. Germline V gene data show CDR1 as LNHDA and CDR2 as SQIVND (reference sequence). There are 17 residues in the CDR3. Trimming took 0 bases from V and 4 from J; bases not matched to a gene: 9. This chain joins TRBV19 and TRBJ2-3, with 8 bases identical to TRBD2. Sequencing used peripheral blood. The clonotype was recovered from an older woman with active or convalescent COVID-19. The DNA for the CDR3 is TGTGCCAGTAGTATAGACTCCGGGGGGGGATCGCCAGATACGCAGTATTTT. This codes for CASSIDSGGGSPDTQYF.